The present T cell receptor beta chain was sequenced within a study of CD8 T cells in ankylosing spondylitis (dated by TCRdb to between 2016 and 2019). Background on the whole study: T cell receptor beta repertoires were profiled in healthy donors and ankylosing spondylitis patients so that disease-linked TCR variants could be found. The whole study cohort included 108 healthy donors and roughly 24 ankylosing spondylitis patients. Peripheral blood samples were taken, and synovial fluid was additionally collected from ankylosing spondylitis patients.

A remark on this clonotype: Its antigen remains unidentified. Nothing much larger sits one base from this clone, and base qualities are not available.

Beyond this particular receptor, the publication reports: Significant enrichment of the disease-linked clones was reported in matched synovial fluid samples from ankylosing spondylitis patients. Some TCR beta motif variants had previously been reported in synovial fluid and blood of reactive arthritis patients, which suggested common disease-initiation mechanisms. A CD8+ phenotype was shown by the disease-linked clones, which were found at relatively low frequencies in peripheral blood. Blood from ankylosing spondylitis patients appeared to be characterized by a TCR beta motif made up of under ten highly homologous amino acid variants.

Between the V and J ends, shortened by 0 bases and 4 bases respectively, the junction contains 15 bases. From cysteine to phenylalanine, the CDR3 is 17 amino acids long. Only CDR3 DNA remains: 51 bases, in frame from the first base. Looking up the germline V gene (reference sequence) yields CDR1 SGHAT and CDR2 FQDESV. Sequencing was carried out with an Illumina HiSeq 2500. Quantitative 5'-RACE with molecular barcodes was the method used to prepare the TCR beta libraries. In the authors' own workflow: To identify disease-linked TCR variants, a new computational method was used, one built on a probabilistic model of VDJ rearrangement. TCRdb reprocessing: public reads trimmed at Q25 with fastp, clones called with MiXCR, in-frame beta chains kept. Under each unique CDR3 protein, matching rows form one entry showing the most common genes and DNA. The V and J calls were determined by TCRdb, not by the authors. The sample has 200,000 to 250,000 distinct CDR3 sequences on record, roughly a tenth of them singletons. The ten largest clones represent over 20% of the sample.

The rearrangement joined TRBV11-1 to TRBJ2-2, and TRBD1 may be the D gene, going by 5 matching bases. The receptor was derived from a male donor with ankylosing spondylitis or in good health (not recorded which). Sequenced sample: blood, either unsorted or a sorted T cell fraction (not recorded which). The DNA sequence is as follows: TGTGCCAGCAGCTTAGCGGGGCAGGGAATACCCACCGGGGAGCTGTTTTTT. This translates into CASSLAGQGIPTGELFF.